One and the same sample provided the 24 T cell receptor beta chains below, sequenced in a study of OX40 agonist ivuxolimab in advanced cancers. The data were produced by immunoSEQ multiplex PCR, yet TCRdb's version contains in-frame clones alone and is incomplete. The sample yields some 65,000 clones, approximately 89% seen once. The sample consisted of CD4+ or CD8+ T cells sorted from blood, taken in a trial of the OX40 agonist ivuxolimab. All receptors derive from an adult with an advanced solid tumor such as melanoma, head and neck, liver or kidney cancer.

The J gene is TRBJ2-3, the V gene TRBV28; 7 nucleotides line up with TRBD1. Trimming cost V 6 bases and J 2 bases; bases outside gene matches: 5. The CDR3 length is 14 residues. The V gene's germline CDR1 is MDHEN and CDR2 SYDVKM. The CDR3 is CASSRTGDTDTQYF. The CDR3 nucleotides read TGTGCCAGCAGCCGGACAGGAGACACAGATACGCAGTATTTT.

The rearrangement links TRBV27 to TRBJ1-4; TRBD1 agrees at 9 bases. From germline, CDR1 is MNHEY and CDR2 SMNVEV (reference sequence). This CDR3 has 16 amino acids. Trimming cost V 5 bases and J 3 bases; bases outside gene matches: 7. The CDR3 loop is CASSRYTGGPNEKLFF. CDR3 DNA: TGTGCCAGCAGTCGATATACAGGGGGCCCTAATGAAAAACTGTTTTTT.

The sample holds one count of this clone. This chain links TRBV9 with TRBJ2-3; 11 positions match TRBD2. CDR3 length: 16 residues. V trimming: 3 bases; J trimming: 5 bases; junction bases outside the gene matches: 8. From germline, CDR1 is SGDLS and CDR2 YYNGEE. The CDR3 nucleotides read TGTGCCAGCAGCGACGCCCCGGGACTAGCGGAAGATACGCAGTATTTT. Its protein product is CASSDAPGLAEDTQYF. Variable domain in full (rest from reference TRBV9 and TRBJ2-3): DSGVTQTPKHLITATGQRVTLRCSPRSGDLSVYWYQQSLDQGLQFLIQYYNGEERAKGNILERFSAQQFPDLHSELNLSSLELGDSALYFCASSDAPGLAEDTQYFGPGTRLTVL.

The chain employs TRBV11-3 and TRBJ2-1; no reliable D call. Per germline, CDR1 SGHNT and CDR2 YENEEA. V lost 0 bases, J lost 13 bases, and 13 bases lay in between. The CDR3 has 13 amino acids. The CDR3 DNA is TGTGCCAGCAGCTTAGATAATTCGGACGCTCAGTTCTTC. Its translation: CASSLDNSDAQFF.

The chain employs TRBV5-1 and TRBJ1-5; 12 bases line up with TRBD1. Losses at the gene ends were 4 bases for V and 5 bases for J; bases not matched to a gene: 4. CDR3 length: 15 residues. The germline gives CDR1 SGHRS, CDR2 YFSETQ. The CDR3: CASSTGTGGDQPQHF. CDR3 sequence (DNA): TGCGCCAGCAGCACCGGGACAGGGGGCGATCAGCCCCAGCATTTT.

The V and J genes are TRBV7-2 and TRBJ2-7, with 11 bases matching TRBD2. V shed 5 bases, J shed 4 bases, and the junction held 10 bases outside the gene matches. This CDR3 contains 16 residues. The germline gives CDR1 SGHTA, CDR2 FQGNSA. CDR3 in amino acids: CASSPGLAETNYEQYF. As DNA, the CDR3 is TGTGCCAGCAGCCCGGGACTAGCGGAGACAAATTACGAGCAGTACTTC.

The V and J genes are TRBV5-4 and TRBJ2-7, with 10 bases matching TRBD2. V dropped 1 base and J dropped 2; count of bases not matched to a gene: 6. Germline-derived CDR1 and CDR2 are SGHNT and YYREEE (reference sequence). The CDR3 runs 16 residues. As DNA, the CDR3 is TGTGCCAGCAGCTTGCTAGCGGGAGTGGCCACCTACGAGCAGTACTTC. This translates into CASSLLAGVATYEQYF.

V usage is TRBV7-6 and J usage is TRBJ1-6; TRBD1 matches 8 bases. Germline V gives CDR1 SGHVS, CDR2 FNYEAQ. J lost 8 bases, V lost 1 base, and 10 bases had no gene match. The CDR3 is made up of 17 amino acids. Written as DNA, the CDR3 is TGTGCCAGCAGCTTAGGGGAGTCAGGGGGCGGGGATTCACCCCTCCACTTT. Amino acids: CASSLGESGGGDSPLHF.

This chain joins TRBV7-9 and TRBJ2-6; D may be TRBD1 or TRBD2 (5 bases each). The CDR3 consists of 14 residues. V lost 3 bases and J lost 2, with 5 bases in between. Per germline, CDR1 SEHNR and CDR2 FQNEAQ (reference sequence). The CDR3 is CASSLGPGANVLTF. CDR3 DNA sequence: TGTGCCAGCAGCTTGGGACCTGGGGCCAACGTCCTGACTTTC.

The rearrangement links TRBV19 to TRBJ1-1; D perhaps matches TRBD1 (5 bases). The germline V gene encodes CDR1 LNHDA and CDR2 SQIVND (reference sequence). Trimming cost V 6 bases and J 6 bases, with 11 bases left between them. The CDR3 is 12 residues long. For the CDR3, the DNA is TGTGCCAGTAGCTCCCTGGGACCTGAAGCTTTCTTT. Amino acids: CASSSLGPEAFF.

The chain couples TRBV6-1 to TRBJ2-7; D is unclear. Germline V gives CDR1 MNHNS, CDR2 SASEGT. The V gene lost 2 bases and the J gene lost 0 bases, with 17 bases spanning the gap. This CDR3 spans 17 amino acids. This chain's CDR3 is CASSERVGGFNSYEQYF. The CDR3 region has the DNA TGTGCCAGCAGTGAAAGGGTGGGCGGATTTAACTCCTACGAGCAGTACTTC.

The chain has TRBV7-9 and TRBJ1-4; maybe TRBD1 (6 bases). Germline assignment: CDR1 SEHNR and CDR2 FQNEAQ (reference sequence). The CDR3 has 17 residues. V lost 1 base and J 0 bases, leaving 12 bases between the germline ends. The CDR3 protein is CASSLGYRAATNEKLFF. Here the CDR3 DNA reads TGTGCCAGCAGCTTAGGTTACAGGGCGGCAACTAATGAAAAACTGTTTTTT.

By share, this clone counts as medium-sized (0.01 to 0.1%). The J gene is TRBJ1-1, the V gene TRBV19; D call uncertain. CDR1 is LNHDA, CDR2 SQIVND, per germline (reference sequence). This CDR3 region has 14 residues. V lost 11 bases and J 0 bases, leaving 16 bases between the germline ends. The CDR3 DNA reads TGTGCCTCTCGGCAGGACGACATGAACACTGAAGCTTTCTTT. It is translated as CASRQDDMNTEAFF.

In this sample, this clone turned up a few times. This chain uses TRBV19 with TRBJ1-5; D perhaps matches TRBD1 (6 bases). The V gene lost 5 bases and the J gene lost 6 bases, with 17 bases spanning the gap. The CDR3 totals 15 residues. Germline CDR1 and CDR2: LNHDA and SQIVND (reference sequence). The CDR3 nucleotides are TGTGCCAGTAGTTCGCCTACAGGGTTGGGTCAGCCCCAGCATTTT. Translation: CASSSPTGLGQPQHF.

This CDR3 is CASSEVQMGQETQYF. CDR3 bases: TGTGCCAGCAGTGAAGTACAGATGGGCCAAGAGACCCAGTACTTC. The chain has TRBV25-1 and TRBJ2-5; D is unclear. Deletions cut 2 bases from V and 1 base from J, with 11 bases between. The V gene's germline CDR1 is MGHDK and CDR2 SYGVNS. This CDR3 is built from 15 residues.

The rearrangement links TRBV7-9 to TRBJ2-2, with TRBD1 matching over 9 bases. The J segment lost 6 bases and the V segment lost 5 bases, leaving 4 bases of the junction unmatched. From germline, CDR1 is SEHNR and CDR2 FQNEAQ (reference sequence). The CDR3 is 14 residues long. CDR3 nucleotides: TGTGCCAGCAGCCCCGACAGGGGGGCCGGGGAGCTGTTTTTT. It encodes CASSPDRGAGELFF.

The chain is built from TRBV7-3 and TRBJ2-1; unclear D gene. V lost 3 bases, J lost 4 bases, and 7 bases lay in between. In germline, CDR1 is SGHTA, CDR2 FQGTGA. This CDR3 spans 13 amino acids. For the CDR3, the DNA is TGTGCCAGCAGCTTCGCCAGGTACAATGAGCAGTTCTTC. The encoded protein is CASSFARYNEQFF.

The chain combines TRBV7-9 with TRBJ2-3; the D gene is possibly TRBD1 (6 bases). The CDR3 covers 14 residues. Germline V CDR1 and CDR2: SEHNR, FQNEAQ (reference sequence). V shed 6 bases and J shed 2 bases, with 12 bases lying between them. The CDR3 loop is CASRLQGPTDTQYF. The CDR3 DNA follows: TGTGCCAGCAGACTACAGGGACCCACAGATACGCAGTATTTT. Filled out from reference TRBV7-9 and TRBJ2-3, the complete variable domain reads DTGVSQNPRHKITKRGQNVTFRCDPISEHNRLYWYRQTLGQGPEFLTYFQNEAQLEKSRLLSDRFSAERPKGSFSTLEIQRTEQGDSAMYLCASRLQGPTDTQYFGPGTRLTVL.

This chain uses TRBV19 with TRBJ2-3; 9 nucleotides line up with TRBD1. Trimming cost V 6 bases and J 0 bases; bases outside gene matches: 1. Germline CDR1 LNHDA, CDR2 SQIVND (reference sequence). This CDR3 is built from 14 residues. CDR3 protein: CASRGTGSTDTQYF. The CDR3 DNA follows: TGTGCCAGTAGAGGGACAGGGAGCACAGATACGCAGTATTTT.

The chain combines TRBV29-1 with TRBJ1-3; TRBD1 is a possible D gene (5 bases). The CDR3 is made up of 15 amino acids. Between the trimmed V and J ends, which lost 0 bases and 3 bases, there was a span of 12 bases. The germline V gene encodes CDR1 SQVTM and CDR2 ANQGSEA. This CDR3 reads CSVEERPGIGNTIYF. The CDR3 DNA reads as TGCAGCGTTGAAGAACGACCAGGGATTGGAAACACCATATATTTT.

The chain carries TRBV5-1 and TRBJ2-1, with D possibly TRBD1 on 6 matching bases. V was trimmed by 6 bases and J by 3 bases, leaving 19 bases between them. The CDR3 consists of 16 residues. Germline V CDR1 and CDR2: SGHRS, YFSETQ. The CDR3 here is CASIKGVSDIYNEQFF. The CDR3 DNA reads as TGCGCCAGCATTAAGGGGGTGTCAGATATCTACAATGAGCAGTTCTTC.

This clone was detected only a few times. The V call is TRBV7-9, the J call TRBJ1-5; D not resolved. Trimming took off 5 bases at V and 6 bases at J, with 8 bases between the two ends. This CDR3 is built from 12 residues. In germline, CDR1 is SEHNR, CDR2 FQNEAQ (reference sequence). In nucleotides, the CDR3 is TGTGCCAGCAGCCCACCATCTCAGCCCCAGCATTTT. Its protein is CASSPPSQPQHF.

The chain couples TRBV7-9 to TRBJ1-1, with a tentative D call TRBD1 (5 bases). This CDR3 has 12 residues. V lost 3 bases, J lost 5 bases, and 7 bases lay in between. Germline V gene sequence: CDR1 SEHNR, CDR2 FQNEAQ (reference sequence). The CDR3 nucleotides are TGTGCCAGCAGCTTGGGGGAAACTGAAGCTTTCTTT. Translating gives CASSLGETEAFF.

This chain uses TRBV6-5 with TRBJ1-1, with D possibly TRBD1 on 5 matching bases. The CDR3 sequence is 12 residues long. Between the trimmed V and J ends, which lost 4 bases and 11 bases, there was a span of 14 bases. From germline, CDR1 is MNHEY and CDR2 SVGAGI. CDR3 in amino acids: CASSSTGTEAFF. CDR3 in DNA: TGTGCCAGCAGTTCCACCGGGACGGAGGCTTTCTTT.